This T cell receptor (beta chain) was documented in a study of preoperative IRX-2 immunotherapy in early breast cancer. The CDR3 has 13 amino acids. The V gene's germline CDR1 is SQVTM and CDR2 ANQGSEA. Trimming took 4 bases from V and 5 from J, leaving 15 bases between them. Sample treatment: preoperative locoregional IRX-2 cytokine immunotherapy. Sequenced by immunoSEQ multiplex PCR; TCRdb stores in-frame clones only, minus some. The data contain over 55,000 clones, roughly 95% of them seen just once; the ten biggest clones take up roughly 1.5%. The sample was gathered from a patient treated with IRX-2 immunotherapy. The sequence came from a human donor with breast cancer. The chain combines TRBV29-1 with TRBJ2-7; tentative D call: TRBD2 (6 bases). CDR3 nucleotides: TGCAGCGTTGGGGGCGGGATGGTCGACGAGCAGTACTTC. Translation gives CSVGGGMVDEQYF.